These 26 T cell receptor beta chains share one sample of origin, sequenced in a study of radiation and T cells in renal cell carcinoma. The time point denotes: blood 4 weeks post-SBRT, at nephrectomy. Sample treatment: 15 Gy SBRT to primary tumor, nephrectomy 4 weeks later. Assay used: immunoSEQ multiplex PCR; TCRdb lists only in-frame clones, some missing. The sample includes more than 60,000 clones, 70% to 90% of them seen just once. The sample in question was blood, obtained from a patient whose treatment included radiotherapy and nephrectomy. These receptors were collected from a woman aged 60 to 75 with renal cell carcinoma.

The CDR3 sequence is CSVLSGGEGDTF. The CDR3 coding sequence is TGCAGCGTTCTGTCAGGGGGTGAAGGGGACACCTTC. The chain couples TRBV29-1 to TRBJ1-2, with 7 bases aligning to TRBD1. This CDR3 contains 12 residues. V was clipped by 5 bases and J by 12 bases; unmatched bases: 12. Looked up from germline, CDR1 is SQVTM and CDR2 is ANQGSEA.

This chain connects TRBV6-6 to TRBJ2-1; 8 bases align to TRBD1. Germline CDR1 reads MNHNY; CDR2 reads SVGAGI (reference sequence). This CDR3 comprises 16 residues. V lost 0 bases to trimming and J lost 5 bases; unmatched junction nucleotides: 6. The CDR3 nucleotides are TGTGCCAGCAGTTACTCGAGACAGGGGTCGGACAATGAGCAGTTCTTC. Its translation: CASSYSRQGSDNEQFF.

The rearrangement links TRBV28 to TRBJ1-1, with D hard to call. Trimming took 2 bases from V and 8 from J, leaving 6 bases between them. Germline lookup yields CDR1 MDHEN and CDR2 SYDVKM. The CDR3 has 11 residues. This CDR3 reads CASSLRREAFF. The CDR3 nucleotides are TGTGCCAGCAGTTTAAGGCGGGAAGCTTTCTTT.

The chain combines TRBV15 with TRBJ2-3; TRBD1 matches 9 bases. V was clipped by 3 bases and J by 3 bases; unmatched bases: 4. There are 15 residues in the CDR3. Germline lookup yields CDR1 LNHNV and CDR2 YYDKDF (reference sequence). The CDR3 here is CATSRDRGKTDTQYF. The CDR3, as DNA: TGTGCCACCAGCAGGGACAGGGGAAAAACAGATACGCAGTATTTT.

V usage is TRBV5-1 and J usage is TRBJ2-2, with 10 bases lining up with TRBD2. CDR3 size: 16 residues. The trim removed 4 bases at V and 7 bases at J, leaving 10 bases unmatched. Germline loops: CDR1 SGHRS, CDR2 YFSETQ. CDR3 nucleotide sequence: TGCGCCAGCAGCCCAAGCGGGAGGGCCCTCTTCGGGGAGCTGTTTTTT. The encoded protein is CASSPSGRALFGELFF.

This clone was picked up one time. Lacking the conserved final phenylalanine or tryptophan, this CDR3 likely reflects a read error. This chain joins TRBV20-1 and TRBJ1-2, with a possible D match to TRBD1 (6 bases). The CDR3 covers 11 residues. Germline loops: CDR1 DFQATT, CDR2 SNEGSKA (reference sequence). The germline V and J ends were trimmed by 6 bases and 6 bases, with 11 bases remaining between them. The CDR3 DNA reads as TGCAGTGCCGACAGGATTGATGGCTACACCCTC. Its translation: CSADRIDGYTL.

The chain employs TRBV29-1 and TRBJ2-7, with TRBD1 matching over 8 bases. This CDR3 has 15 amino acids. Germline V gene lookup returns CDR1 SQVTM and CDR2 ANQGSEA. J was trimmed by 3 bases and V by 3 bases; bases with no gene match: 10. Here the CDR3 reads CSVDDPTGDFYEQYF. The CDR3 bases are TGCAGCGTTGACGACCCGACAGGGGATTTCTACGAGCAGTACTTC.

This chain links TRBV9 with TRBJ1-2; D gene ambiguous. With 0 bases removed from V and 3 bases from J, the gap between germline ends came to 12 bases. CDR1 is SGDLS, CDR2 YYNGEE, per germline. The CDR3 sequence is 15 residues long. CDR3 amino acids: CASSVGPPRDYGYTF. Written as DNA, the CDR3 is TGTGCCAGCAGCGTAGGACCCCCACGGGACTATGGCTACACCTTC. The variable domain in full, with the rest retrieved from reference TRBV9 and TRBJ1-2, is DSGVTQTPKHLITATGQRVTLRCSPRSGDLSVYWYQQSLDQGLQFLIQYYNGEERAKGNILERFSAQQFPDLHSELNLSSLELGDSALYFCASSVGPPRDYGYTFGSGTRLTVV.

V is TRBV4-3 and J is TRBJ1-1; no reliable D call. The CDR3 has 13 amino acids. V was cut by 2 bases and J by 0 bases, with 4 bases left in between. Germline V gene data show CDR1 as LGHNA and CDR2 as YSLEER. The CDR3 protein is CASSQRMNTEAFF. CDR3 DNA: TGCGCCAGCAGCCAAAGGATGAACACTGAAGCTTTCTTT.

The rearrangement uses TRBV5-1 and TRBJ2-5, with 11 bases aligning to TRBD2. This CDR3 comprises 16 residues. V gave up 2 bases and J gave up 5 bases; unmatched junction bases: 8. Germline values: CDR1 SGHRS, CDR2 YFSETQ. The CDR3: CASSLTGTSGRETQYF. As DNA, the CDR3 is TGCGCCAGCAGCTTAACCGGGACTAGCGGTCGGGAGACCCAGTACTTC.

This clone was found a few times. The rearrangement links TRBV29-1 to TRBJ2-7, with TRBD1 as a possible D gene (6 bases). Germline lookup yields CDR1 SQVTM and CDR2 ANQGSEA. V was clipped by 6 bases and J by 5 bases, with 17 bases between them. The length of the CDR3 is 13 residues. CDR3 in DNA: TGCAGCGTGGAAACAGGGTTACCCGACGAGCAGTACTTC. Translating it yields CSVETGLPDEQYF.

V gene TRBV6-1 combines with J gene TRBJ2-2, with 7 bases identical to TRBD1. The CDR3 runs 15 residues. Per the germline V gene, CDR1 is MNHNS and CDR2 is SASEGT. The V and J ends lost 5 bases and 1 base, in that order; junction bases with no gene match: 4. In DNA form, the CDR3 reads TGTGCCAGCAGTAGAAGGACAGGGAACACCGGGGAGCTGTTTTTT. Its translation: CASSRRTGNTGELFF.

In its sample, this clone was seen a few times. The chain employs TRBV7-9 and TRBJ2-7; D remains unclear. The CDR3 totals 13 residues. Trimming took off 0 bases at V and 3 bases at J, with 6 bases between the two ends. CDR1 and CDR2 (germline): SEHNR, FQNEAQ (reference sequence). The CDR3 reads CASSLAGFYEQYF. The DNA for the CDR3 is TGTGCCAGCAGCTTAGCGGGTTTCTACGAGCAGTACTTC.

This clone was picked up one time. The chain couples TRBV29-1 to TRBJ2-5; a weak D match, TRBD1 (7 bases). CDR1 is SQVTM, CDR2 ANQGSEA, per germline. There are 13 residues in the CDR3. Trimming took off 3 bases at V and 5 bases at J, with 13 bases between the two ends. Here the CDR3 reads CSVDPQGGETQYF. Here the CDR3 DNA reads TGCAGCGTTGACCCGCAGGGGGGTGAGACCCAGTACTTC.

The V call is TRBV9, the J call TRBJ1-1; D is unclear. CDR3 length: 17 amino acids. V gave up 3 bases and J gave up 0 bases, with 18 bases separating them. The germline gives CDR1 SGDLS, CDR2 YYNGEE. The CDR3 DNA follows: TGTGCCAGCAGCGGAAGCCCTAATACACAACTGAACACTGAAGCTTTCTTT. This encodes CASSGSPNTQLNTEAFF.

V gene TRBV11-2 combines with J gene TRBJ1-1; D remains ambiguous. In germline, CDR1 is SGHAT, CDR2 FQNNGV. The CDR3 spans 12 residues. Trimming cost V 2 bases and J 3 bases, with 4 bases left between them. The CDR3 region is CASSLLDTEAFF. In DNA, the CDR3 is TGTGCCAGCAGCTTACTAGACACTGAAGCTTTCTTT.

V gene TRBV19 combines with J gene TRBJ2-2; 8 positions agree with TRBD1. Germline-derived CDR1 and CDR2 are LNHDA and SQIVND (reference sequence). The trim removed 5 bases at V and 4 bases at J, leaving 3 bases unmatched. The CDR3 spans 14 residues. The CDR3 bases are TGTGCCAGTAGTTCAGGGGGCCCCACCGGGGAGCTGTTTTTT. Protein product: CASSSGGPTGELFF.

This clone has just a few counts. The chain employs TRBV5-4 and TRBJ1-1; D call uncertain. V was cut by 0 bases and J by 7 bases, with 7 bases left in between. CDR3 length equals 12 residues. Germline CDR1 SGHNT, CDR2 YYREEE (reference sequence). The chain's CDR3 is CASSLGAREAFF. CDR3 DNA sequence: TGTGCCAGCAGCTTGGGCGCCCGTGAAGCTTTCTTT.

The V gene is TRBV7-9, the J gene TRBJ1-2; D is undetermined. The germline V gene has CDR1 SEHNR and CDR2 FQNEAQ (reference sequence). This CDR3 region has 12 residues. V was pared by 3 bases and J by 2 bases, with 4 bases between. CDR3 DNA: TGTGCCAGCAGCTTCTACAACTATGGCTACACCTTC. Its translation is CASSFYNYGYTF.

This chain connects TRBV28 to TRBJ2-7, with TRBD1 as a possible D gene (5 bases). The CDR3 contains 12 residues. Germline values: CDR1 MDHEN, CDR2 SYDVKM. V was clipped by 6 bases and J by 4 bases, with 10 bases between them. Here the CDR3 reads CASRDSYYEQYF. In nucleotides, the CDR3 is TGTGCCAGCAGAGACAGTTATTACGAGCAGTACTTC.

This clone was observed a few times. The rearrangement joins TRBV5-1 to TRBJ1-1, with D possibly matching TRBD1 (6 bases). Germline CDR1 and CDR2: SGHRS and YFSETQ. This CDR3 region has 15 residues. The V gene lost 4 bases and the J gene lost 4 bases, with 17 bases spanning the gap. The CDR3 reads CASSPAGGRVTEAFF. The CDR3, as DNA: TGCGCCAGCAGCCCAGCCGGGGGCAGGGTCACTGAAGCTTTCTTT.

This sequence joins TRBV29-1 and TRBJ2-7; 12 bases line up with TRBD1. V lost 4 bases and J lost 3; bases outside the gene matches: 4. The CDR3 extends over 14 amino acids. Looked up from germline, CDR1 is SQVTM and CDR2 is ANQGSEA. The CDR3 bases are TGCAGCGTTGCGGGGACAGGGGGCATCTACGAGCAGTACTTC. Its translation: CSVAGTGGIYEQYF.

The CDR3 DNA reads as TGTGCCAGCAGTCGCCCGGGACAGGGAAATCAAGAGACCCAGTACTTC. Protein: CASSRPGQGNQETQYF. The rearrangement uses TRBV27 and TRBJ2-5; 9 bases align to TRBD1. The germline V gene encodes CDR1 MNHEY and CDR2 SMNVEV (reference sequence). This CDR3 region has 16 residues. V trimming: 5 bases; J trimming: 2 bases; junction bases outside the gene matches: 9.

J is TRBJ1-4 and V is TRBV30, with D tentatively TRBD1 (5 bases). Germline loops: CDR1 GTSNPN, CDR2 SVGIG (reference sequence). The CDR3 is made up of 17 amino acids. With 0 bases removed from V and 0 bases from J, the gap between germline ends came to 14 bases. CDR3 protein: CAWSVLSRDATNEKLFF. The DNA of the CDR3 is TGTGCCTGGAGTGTATTATCCAGGGATGCAACTAATGAAAAACTGTTTTTT.

V gene TRBV5-4 combines with J gene TRBJ1-2; D not resolved. V lost 0 bases and J 1 base, leaving 7 bases between the germline ends. CDR3 size: 14 residues. Germline V CDR1 and CDR2: SGHNT, YYREEE (reference sequence). CDR3 coding DNA: TGTGCCAGCAGCTTGGAAGACCGTAACTATGGCTACACCTTC. As protein: CASSLEDRNYGYTF.

In its sample, this clone was seen a few times. The chain joins TRBV28 to TRBJ1-1; D is undetermined. Germline-derived CDR1 and CDR2 are MDHEN and SYDVKM. The germline V and J ends were trimmed by 5 bases and 2 bases, with 3 bases remaining between them. There are 11 residues in the CDR3. The CDR3 here is CASSENTEAFF. The DNA for the CDR3 is TGTGCCAGCAGTGAAAACACTGAAGCTTTCTTT.